This TCR beta chain was documented in a study of blood T cell repertoires in COVID-19. On the study more broadly: Collection of acute and convalescent COVID-19 samples took place in the United States, Italy and Spain. In each case, the material was cDNA or gDNA derived from T cells, B-cell-depleted T cells, or PBMCs.

Original processing notes: From reference gene primer amplification, estimates of nucleated cell counts were derived. The protocol was immunoSEQ multiplex PCR, while the TCRdb copy is restricted to in-frame clones and leaves out a portion. V, J and clone size were drawn from that table, and D and trimming were deduced from the DNA. The data hold around 340,000 clones, with about nine tenths observed a single time. Seattle-derived patients entered the study during active infection and were followed longitudinally. The sequenced sample consisted of peripheral blood. The sequence came from a woman aged 55-69 years with COVID-19, enrolled during active disease.

The CDR3 nucleotides read TGTGCCAGCAGCTACGCTGGGAGTGATGCAGGCTACACCTTC. This sequence encodes CASSYAGSDAGYTF. The rearrangement links TRBV7-9 to TRBJ1-2; no definite D call. Germline V gene sequence: CDR1 SEHNR, CDR2 FQNEAQ (reference sequence). V was cut by 4 bases and J by 8 bases, with 17 bases left in between. The CDR3 spans 14 residues.